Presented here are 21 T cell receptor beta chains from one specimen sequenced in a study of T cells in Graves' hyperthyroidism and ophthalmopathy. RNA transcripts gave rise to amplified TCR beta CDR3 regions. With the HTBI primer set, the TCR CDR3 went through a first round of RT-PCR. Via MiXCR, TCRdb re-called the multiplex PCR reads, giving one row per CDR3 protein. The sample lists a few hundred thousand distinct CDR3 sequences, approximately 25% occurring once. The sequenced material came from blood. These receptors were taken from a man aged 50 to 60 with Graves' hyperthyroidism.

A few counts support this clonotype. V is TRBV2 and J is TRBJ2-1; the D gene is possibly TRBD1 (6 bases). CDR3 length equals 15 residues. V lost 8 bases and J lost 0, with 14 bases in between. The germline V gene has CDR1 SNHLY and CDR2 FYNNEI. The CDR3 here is CASVRGKNSYNEQFF. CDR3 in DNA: TGTGCCAGCGTTAGGGGGAAGAACTCCTACAATGAGCAGTTCTTC. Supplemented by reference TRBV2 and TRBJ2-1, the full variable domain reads EPEVTQTPSHQVTQMGQEVILRCVPISNHLYFYWYRQILGQKVEFLVSFYNNEISEKSEIFDDQFSVERPDGSNFTLKIRSTKLEDSAMYFCASVRGKNSYNEQFFGPGTRLTVL.

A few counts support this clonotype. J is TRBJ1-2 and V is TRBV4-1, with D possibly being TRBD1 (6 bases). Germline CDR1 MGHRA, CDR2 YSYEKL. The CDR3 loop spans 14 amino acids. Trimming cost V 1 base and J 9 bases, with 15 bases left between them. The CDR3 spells CASSQGGQDRRYTF. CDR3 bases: TGCGCCAGCAGCCAAGGGGGGCAGGATCGGCGCTACACCTTC.

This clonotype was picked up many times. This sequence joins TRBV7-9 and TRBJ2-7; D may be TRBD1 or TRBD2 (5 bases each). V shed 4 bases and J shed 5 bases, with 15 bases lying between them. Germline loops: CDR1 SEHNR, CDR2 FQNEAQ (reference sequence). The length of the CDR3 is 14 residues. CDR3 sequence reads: CASSSSRELNEQYF. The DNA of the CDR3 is TGTGCCAGCAGCTCATCCAGGGAGCTCAACGAGCAGTACTTC.

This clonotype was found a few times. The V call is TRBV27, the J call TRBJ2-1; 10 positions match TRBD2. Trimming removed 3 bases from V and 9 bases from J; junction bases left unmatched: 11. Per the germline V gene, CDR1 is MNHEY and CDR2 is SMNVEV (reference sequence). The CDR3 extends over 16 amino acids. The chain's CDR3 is CASSLVVLAGEGEQFF. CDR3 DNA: TGTGCCAGCAGTTTGGTCGTGCTAGCGGGAGAGGGTGAGCAGTTCTTC.

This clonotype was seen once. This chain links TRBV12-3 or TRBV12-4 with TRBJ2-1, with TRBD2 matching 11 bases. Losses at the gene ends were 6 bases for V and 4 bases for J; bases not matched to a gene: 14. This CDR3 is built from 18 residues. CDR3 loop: CASSSWTSGQKVYNEQFF. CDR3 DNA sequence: TGTGCCAGCAGCTCCTGGACTAGCGGGCAGAAGGTGTACAATGAGCAGTTCTTC.

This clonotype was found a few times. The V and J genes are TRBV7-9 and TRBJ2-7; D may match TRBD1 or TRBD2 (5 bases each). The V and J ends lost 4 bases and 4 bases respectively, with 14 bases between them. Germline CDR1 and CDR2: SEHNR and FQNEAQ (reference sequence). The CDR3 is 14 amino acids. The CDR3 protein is CASSSGAREYEQYF. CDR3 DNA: TGTGCCAGCAGCTCAGGCGCCAGGGAGTACGAGCAGTACTTC.

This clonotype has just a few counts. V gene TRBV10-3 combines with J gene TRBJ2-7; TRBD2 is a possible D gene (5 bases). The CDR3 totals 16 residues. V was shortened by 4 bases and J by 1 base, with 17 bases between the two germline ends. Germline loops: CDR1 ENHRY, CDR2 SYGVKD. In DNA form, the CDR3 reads TGTGCCATCAGTGGGGCACTAGGAGGACGTTCCTACGAGCAGTACTTC. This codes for CAISGALGGRSYEQYF.

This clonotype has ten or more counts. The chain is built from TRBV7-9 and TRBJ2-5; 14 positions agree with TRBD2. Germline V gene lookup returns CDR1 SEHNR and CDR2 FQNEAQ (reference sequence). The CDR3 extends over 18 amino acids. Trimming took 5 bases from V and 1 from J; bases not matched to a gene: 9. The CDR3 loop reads CASSKGLAGGGFQETQYF. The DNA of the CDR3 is TGTGCCAGCAGCAAAGGACTAGCGGGAGGCGGCTTCCAAGAGACCCAGTACTTC.

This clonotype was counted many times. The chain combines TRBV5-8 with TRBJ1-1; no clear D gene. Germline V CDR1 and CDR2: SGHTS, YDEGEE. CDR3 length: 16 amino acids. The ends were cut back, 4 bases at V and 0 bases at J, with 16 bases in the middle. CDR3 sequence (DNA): TGTGCCAGCAGCCCCGGAAGCAGGCCCATGAACACTGAAGCTTTCTTT. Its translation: CASSPGSRPMNTEAFF.

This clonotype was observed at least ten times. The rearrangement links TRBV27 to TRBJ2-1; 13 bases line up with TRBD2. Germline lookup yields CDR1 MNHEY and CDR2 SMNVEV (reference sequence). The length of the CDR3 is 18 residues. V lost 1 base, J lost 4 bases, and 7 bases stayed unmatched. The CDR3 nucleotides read TGTGCCAGCAGTTTATTTCCCTCGACTAGCGGGAGGTACAATGAGCAGTTCTTC. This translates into CASSLFPSTSGRYNEQFF.

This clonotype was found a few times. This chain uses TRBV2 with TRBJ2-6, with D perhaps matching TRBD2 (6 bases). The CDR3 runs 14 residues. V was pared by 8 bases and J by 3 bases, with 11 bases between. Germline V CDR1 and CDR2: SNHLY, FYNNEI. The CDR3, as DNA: TGTGCCAGCGGCAGGGAGGTTGGGGCCAACGTCCTGACTTTC. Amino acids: CASGREVGANVLTF.

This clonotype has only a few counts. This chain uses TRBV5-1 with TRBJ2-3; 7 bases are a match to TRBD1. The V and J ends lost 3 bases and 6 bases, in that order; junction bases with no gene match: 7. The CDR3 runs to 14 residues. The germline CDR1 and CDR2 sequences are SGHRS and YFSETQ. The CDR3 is CASSSTGLVDTQYF. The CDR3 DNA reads TGCGCCAGCAGCTCGACAGGGTTGGTGGATACGCAGTATTTT.

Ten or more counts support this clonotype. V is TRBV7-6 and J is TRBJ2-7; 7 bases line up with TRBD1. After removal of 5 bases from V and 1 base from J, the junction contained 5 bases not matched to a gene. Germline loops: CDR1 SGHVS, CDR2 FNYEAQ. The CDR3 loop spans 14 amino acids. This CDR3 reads CASSLGTESYEQYF. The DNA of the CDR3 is TGTGCCAGCAGCCTCGGGACAGAATCCTACGAGCAGTACTTC.

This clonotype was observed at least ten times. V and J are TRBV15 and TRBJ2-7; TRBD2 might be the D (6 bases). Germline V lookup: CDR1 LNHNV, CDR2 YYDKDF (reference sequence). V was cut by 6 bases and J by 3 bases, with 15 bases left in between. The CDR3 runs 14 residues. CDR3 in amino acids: CATRGSGPDYEQYF. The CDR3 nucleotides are TGTGCCACCAGAGGAAGCGGGCCGGACTACGAGCAGTACTTC.

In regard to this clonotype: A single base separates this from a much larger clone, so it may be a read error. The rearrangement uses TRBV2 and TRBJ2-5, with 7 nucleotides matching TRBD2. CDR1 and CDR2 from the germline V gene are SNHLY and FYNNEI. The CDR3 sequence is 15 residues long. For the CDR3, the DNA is TGTGCCGGCAGTAGCGACTGGGGGGGGAAGGAGACCCAGTACTTC. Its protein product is CAGSSDWGGKETQYF.

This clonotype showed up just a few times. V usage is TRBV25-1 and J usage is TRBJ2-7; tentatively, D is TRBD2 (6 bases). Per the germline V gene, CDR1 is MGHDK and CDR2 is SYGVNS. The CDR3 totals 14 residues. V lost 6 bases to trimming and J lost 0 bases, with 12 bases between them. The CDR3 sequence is CASREGGRSYEQYF. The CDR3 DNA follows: TGTGCCAGCAGGGAGGGAGGACGCTCCTACGAGCAGTACTTC.

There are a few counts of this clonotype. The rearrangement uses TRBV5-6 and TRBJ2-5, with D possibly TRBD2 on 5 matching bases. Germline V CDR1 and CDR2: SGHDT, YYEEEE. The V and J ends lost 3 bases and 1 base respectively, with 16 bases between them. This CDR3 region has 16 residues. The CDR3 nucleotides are TGTGCCAGCAGCTCTAAAGGAGGCTTGCTCCAAGAGACCCAGTACTTC. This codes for CASSSKGGLLQETQYF. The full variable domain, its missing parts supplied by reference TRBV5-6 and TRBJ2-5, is DAGVTQSPTHLIKTRGQQVTLRCSPKSGHDTVSWYQQALGQGPQFIFQYYEEEERQRGNFPDRFSGHQFPNYSSELNVNALLLGDSALYLCASSSKGGLLQETQYFGPGTRLLVL.

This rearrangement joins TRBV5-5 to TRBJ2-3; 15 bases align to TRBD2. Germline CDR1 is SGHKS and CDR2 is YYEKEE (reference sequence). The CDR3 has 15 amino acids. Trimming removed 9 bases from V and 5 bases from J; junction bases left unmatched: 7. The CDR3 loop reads CATLPGLAGGDTQYF. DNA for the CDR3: TGTGCCACCCTCCCGGGACTAGCGGGAGGAGATACGCAGTATTTT.

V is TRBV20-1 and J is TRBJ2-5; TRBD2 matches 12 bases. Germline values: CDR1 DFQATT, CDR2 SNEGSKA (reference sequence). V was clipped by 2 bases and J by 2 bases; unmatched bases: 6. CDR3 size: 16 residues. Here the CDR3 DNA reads TGCAGTGCTAGATCCCAGACTAGCGGGAGACAAGAGACCCAGTACTTC. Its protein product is CSARSQTSGRQETQYF.

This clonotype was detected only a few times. The chain's CDR3 is CASSVYTGQGETQYF. The CDR3 nucleotides read TGTGCCAGCAGCGTCTACACGGGGCAGGGAGAGACCCAGTACTTC. V is TRBV9 and J is TRBJ2-5; either TRBD1 or TRBD2 may supply D (5 bases each). CDR3 size: 15 residues. In germline, CDR1 is SGDLS, CDR2 YYNGEE. Trimming shortened V by 2 bases and J by 4 bases, and 15 bases separated the two germline ends.

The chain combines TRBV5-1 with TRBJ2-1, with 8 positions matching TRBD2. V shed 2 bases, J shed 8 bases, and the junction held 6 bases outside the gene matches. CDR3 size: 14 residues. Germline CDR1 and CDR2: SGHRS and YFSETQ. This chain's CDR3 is CASSFAGGVDEQFF. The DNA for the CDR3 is TGCGCCAGCAGCTTCGCGGGAGGAGTGGATGAGCAGTTCTTC.